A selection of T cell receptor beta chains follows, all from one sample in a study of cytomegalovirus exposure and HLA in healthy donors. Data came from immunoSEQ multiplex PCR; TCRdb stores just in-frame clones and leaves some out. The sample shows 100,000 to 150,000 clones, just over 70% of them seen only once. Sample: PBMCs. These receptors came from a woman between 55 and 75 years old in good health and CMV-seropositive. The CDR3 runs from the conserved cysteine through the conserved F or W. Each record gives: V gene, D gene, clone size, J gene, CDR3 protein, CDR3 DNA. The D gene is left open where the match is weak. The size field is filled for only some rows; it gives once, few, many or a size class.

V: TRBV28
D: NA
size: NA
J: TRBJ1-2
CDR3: CASSSRGSSYGYTF
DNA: TGTGCCAGCAGTTCTCGTGGGAGCAGCTATGGCTACACCTTC

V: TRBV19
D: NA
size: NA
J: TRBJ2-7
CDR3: CASSIGTMGEQYF
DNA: TGTGCCAGTAGTATAGGGACAATGGGCGAGCAGTACTTC

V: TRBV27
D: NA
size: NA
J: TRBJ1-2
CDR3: CASSPWTGEGYTF
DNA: TGTGCCAGCAGTCCATGGACGGGAGAGGGCTACACCTTC

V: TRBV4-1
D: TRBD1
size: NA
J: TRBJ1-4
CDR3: CASSQAGSRGATNEKLFF
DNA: TGCGCCAGCAGCCAAGCGGGGAGCAGGGGGGCAACTAATGAAAAACTGTTTTTT

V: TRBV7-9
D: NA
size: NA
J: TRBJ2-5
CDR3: CASSLTERIETQYF
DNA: TGTGCCAGCAGCTTAACGGAGCGGATAGAGACCCAGTACTTC

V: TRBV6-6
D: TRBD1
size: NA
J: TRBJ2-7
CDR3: CASRSGQGSYEQYF
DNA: TGTGCCAGCAGGTCGGGACAGGGGTCCTACGAGCAGTACTTC

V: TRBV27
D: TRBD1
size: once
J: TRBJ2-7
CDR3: CASSSGQGYEQYF
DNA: TGTGCCAGCAGTTCGGGACAGGGCTACGAGCAGTACTTC

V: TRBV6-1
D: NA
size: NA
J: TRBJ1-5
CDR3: CASSGVRTVIYSNQPQHF
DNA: TGTGCCAGCAGTGGCGTCCGGACAGTCATTTATAGCAATCAGCCCCAGCATTTT

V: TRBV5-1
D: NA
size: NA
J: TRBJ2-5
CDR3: CASSPWGGAEETQYF
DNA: TGCGCCAGCAGCCCCTGGGGGGGGGCTGAAGAGACCCAGTACTTC

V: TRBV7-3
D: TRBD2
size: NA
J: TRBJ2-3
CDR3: CASSPYASSGGVPGGQYF
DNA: TGTGCCAGCAGCCCGTACGCCAGCAGCGGGGGGGTCCCAGGGGGGCAGTATTTT

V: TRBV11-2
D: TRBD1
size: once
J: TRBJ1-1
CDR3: CASSLGIPTGGAAEAFF
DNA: TGTGCCAGCAGCTTAGGTATTCCCACAGGGGGCGCGGCTGAAGCTTTCTTT

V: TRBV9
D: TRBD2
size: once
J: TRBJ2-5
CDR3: CASSVGASGGLETQYF
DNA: TGTGCCAGCAGCGTAGGGGCTAGCGGGGGCCTGGAGACCCAGTACTTC

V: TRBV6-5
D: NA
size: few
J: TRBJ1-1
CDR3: CASSYSRAGSTEAFF
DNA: TGTGCCAGCAGTTACTCTAGGGCAGGGTCAACTGAAGCTTTCTTT

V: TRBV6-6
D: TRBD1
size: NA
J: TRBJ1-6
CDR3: CASSYSGQGNSPLHF
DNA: TGTGCCAGCAGTTACTCGGGACAGGGAAATTCACCCCTCCACTTT

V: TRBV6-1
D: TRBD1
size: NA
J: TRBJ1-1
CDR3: CASSNPGTGLSEAFF
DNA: TGTGCCAGCAGTAATCCCGGGACAGGGTTATCTGAAGCTTTCTTT

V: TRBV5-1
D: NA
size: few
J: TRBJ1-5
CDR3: CASSLGGGNQPQHF
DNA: TGCGCCAGCAGCTTGGGGGGAGGCAATCAGCCCCAGCATTTT

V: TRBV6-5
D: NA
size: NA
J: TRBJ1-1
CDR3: CASLVTRNTEAFF
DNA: TGTGCCAGCTTGGTTACGAGGAACACTGAAGCTTTCTTT

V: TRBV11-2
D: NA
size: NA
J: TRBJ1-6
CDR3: CASSPRSAALNSPLHF
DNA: TGTGCCAGCAGCCCCCGCTCCGCGGCCCTAAATTCACCCCTCCACTTT

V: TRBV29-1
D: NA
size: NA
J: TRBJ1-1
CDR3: CSVSTGSEITTEAFF
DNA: TGCAGCGTCTCTACAGGGTCAGAGATTACCACTGAAGCTTTCTTT

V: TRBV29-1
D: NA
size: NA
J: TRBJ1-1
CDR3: CSVGGQGTRNTEAFF
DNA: TGCAGCGTTGGGGGGCAGGGGACTAGGAACACTGAAGCTTTCTTT

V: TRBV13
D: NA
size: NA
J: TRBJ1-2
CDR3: CASSLGLSYGYTF
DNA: TGTGCCAGCAGCTTAGGACTAAGCTATGGCTACACCTTC

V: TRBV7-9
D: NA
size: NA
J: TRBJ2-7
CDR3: CASSLLPHDSSRNEQYF
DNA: TGTGCCAGCAGCTTACTACCACACGACAGTTCTAGGAACGAGCAGTACTTC

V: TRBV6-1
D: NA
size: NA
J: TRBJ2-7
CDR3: CVIKEKAAYEQYF
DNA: TGTGTCATCAAGGAGAAGGCGGCATACGAGCAGTACTTC

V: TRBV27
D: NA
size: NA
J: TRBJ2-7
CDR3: CASMGGASYEQYF
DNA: TGTGCCAGCATGGGTGGGGCTTCCTACGAGCAGTACTTC

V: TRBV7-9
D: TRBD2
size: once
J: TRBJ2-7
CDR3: CASSLSGGAYEQYF
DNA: TGTGCCAGCAGCTTAAGCGGGGGGGCCTACGAGCAGTACTTC

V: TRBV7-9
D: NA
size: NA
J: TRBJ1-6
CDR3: CSSSLEPQSPLHF
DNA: TGTTCCAGCAGCTTAGAACCTCAGTCACCCCTCCACTTT

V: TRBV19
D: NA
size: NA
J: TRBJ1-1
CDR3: CASSISPTVMNTEAFF
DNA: TGTGCCAGTAGTATTTCCCCGACAGTTATGAACACTGAAGCTTTCTTT